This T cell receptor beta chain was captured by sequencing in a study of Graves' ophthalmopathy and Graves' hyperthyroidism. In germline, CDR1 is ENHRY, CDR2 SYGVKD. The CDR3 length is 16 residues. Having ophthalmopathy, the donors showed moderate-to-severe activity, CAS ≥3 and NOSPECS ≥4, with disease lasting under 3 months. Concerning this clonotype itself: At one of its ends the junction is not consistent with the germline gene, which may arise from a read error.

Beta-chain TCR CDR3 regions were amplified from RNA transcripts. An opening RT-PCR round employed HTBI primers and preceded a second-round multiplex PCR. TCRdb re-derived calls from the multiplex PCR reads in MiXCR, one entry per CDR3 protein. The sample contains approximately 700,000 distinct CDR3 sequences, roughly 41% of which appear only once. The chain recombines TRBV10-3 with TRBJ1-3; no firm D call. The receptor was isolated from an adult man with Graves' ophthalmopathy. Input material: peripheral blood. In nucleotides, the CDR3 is TGTGCCAGCAGTTACTCGATTGGTGGCTCTGGAAACACCATATATTTT. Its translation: CASSYSIGGSGNTIYF.